In its sample, the clone carrying this T cell receptor beta chain was seen a few times. Its cognate antigen is unknown. The CDR3 runs 12 residues. The junction had 0 bases not matched to a gene; V was cut back by 8 bases and J by 4 bases. This entry comes from a study of molecular identifiers for immune sequencing clone quantification. The use of previously described methods and listed TCR primers produced the bulk TCR libraries. TCRdb processed the PCR reads anew with MiXCR; each CDR3 protein has one entry. Of 350,000 or so distinct CDR3 sequences listed, over 20% are singletons. Points from the study as a whole: Reports indicate spiked Jurkat TCR RNA from one cell could be found among about 1 million naive cells.

The sequence was obtained from a human donor in good health. Some libraries in this study had Jurkat cell RNA spiked in. The sequenced material came from naive CD8+ T cells from blood, with Jurkat cell RNA spiked in. Subset: FACS-sorted CD8+CD4-CCR7+CD45RA+ naive T cells. The V gene is TRBV12-3 or TRBV12-4, the J gene TRBJ2-4; 9 bases map to TRBD1. This CDR3 is CASGQGKNIQYF. The CDR3 nucleotides are TGTGCCAGCGGACAGGGGAAAAACATTCAGTACTTC.